Shown below are 26 T cell receptor beta chains from a single sample sequenced in a study of cytotoxic CD8 clonotypes in ibrutinib-treated CLL (dated by TCRdb to about 2021). Libraries were made using the immunoSEQ multiplex PCR assay. Imported from immuneACCESS, the table was reduced by TCRdb to in-frame sequences with V and J called. These copies leave out some clones; in studies compared against another copy, an unresolved V gene accounts for under half, and the cause of the remainder is not known. A total of more than 200,000 clones appear in this sample, 70% of them only once. Clones ranked in the top ten supply 15% of the sample. The time point tag for this specimen amounts to: 24 months on ibrutinib. The sample in question was PBMCs, obtained after 24 months of ibrutinib treatment. The receptors derive from a human donor with chronic lymphocytic leukemia.

The chain recombines TRBV4-3 with TRBJ2-1; TRBD1 might be the D (6 bases). Trimming removed 1 base from V and 0 bases from J, with 10 bases in between. CDR1 and CDR2 (germline): LGHNA, YSLEER. The CDR3 extends over 16 amino acids. The CDR3, as DNA: TGCGCCAGCAGCCAAGGGACAGCGAGCTCCTACAATGAGCAGTTCTTC. Amino acids: CASSQGTASSYNEQFF.

The rearrangement joins TRBV29-1 to TRBJ2-5, with TRBD2 identical over 8 bases. Trimming cost V 1 base and J 7 bases; bases outside gene matches: 8. The CDR3 contains 14 residues. Germline V gene lookup returns CDR1 SQVTM and CDR2 ANQGSEA. CDR3 amino acids: CSVEVSGGVGTQYF. CDR3 DNA sequence: TGCAGCGTTGAAGTGTCGGGGGGGGTAGGGACCCAGTACTTC.

The chain combines TRBV15 with TRBJ2-2; TRBD1 agrees at 9 bases. Losses at the gene ends were 5 bases for V and 7 bases for J; bases not matched to a gene: 8. Germline CDR1 LNHNV, CDR2 YYDKDF (reference sequence). The CDR3 runs 15 residues. CDR3 sequence (DNA): TGTGCCACCAGCTCCGGGACAGGGAATGACGGGGAGCTGTTTTTT. This translates into CATSSGTGNDGELFF.

A single count supports this clone. The chain couples TRBV29-1 to TRBJ2-5; 13 bases agree with TRBD2. Unmatched junction bases numbered 14, after V lost 6 bases and J lost 10 bases. Germline V gene lookup returns CDR1 SQVTM and CDR2 ANQGSEA. The CDR3 runs to 15 residues. In DNA, the CDR3 is TGCAGCGTCCCGGGACTAGCGGGGCCTTATGGGGACCAGTACTTC. It yields the protein CSVPGLAGPYGDQYF.

The table lists this clone with a few counts. The J gene is TRBJ1-4, the V gene TRBV28, with a tentative D call TRBD1 (6 bases). Germline CDR1 is MDHEN and CDR2 is SYDVKM. This CDR3 spans 14 amino acids. Trimming pared 1 base from V and 8 bases from J, leaving 11 bases between. The CDR3 loop is CASSLYREGEKLFF. CDR3 in DNA: TGTGCCAGCAGTTTATACAGGGAGGGCGAAAAACTGTTTTTT. Using reference TRBV28 and TRBJ1-4 for the parts outside the CDR3, the full variable domain is DVKVTQSSRYLVKRTGEKVFLECVQDMDHENMFWYRQDPGLGLRLIYFSYDVKMKEKGDIPEGYSVSREKKERFSLILESASTNQTSMYLCASSLYREGEKLFFGSGTQLSVL.

This chain joins TRBV28 and TRBJ2-2; 9 nucleotides match TRBD2. The CDR3 is made up of 19 amino acids. Per germline, CDR1 MDHEN and CDR2 SYDVKM. Trimming took 4 bases from V and 4 from J; bases not matched to a gene: 16. The CDR3 DNA is TGTGCCAGCAGTTACTATTGGGGCCTAGCGGGGTCGGGCACCGGGGAGCTGTTTTTT. Its protein product is CASSYYWGLAGSGTGELFF.

The CDR3 DNA follows: TGTGCCAGCACCCGGGGGAACACAGATACGCAGTATTTT. As protein: CASTRGNTDTQYF. The V call is TRBV6-5, the J call TRBJ2-3; D is possibly TRBD2 (6 bases). The germline V and J ends were trimmed by 7 bases and 2 bases, with 10 bases remaining between them. CDR1 is MNHEY and CDR2 is SVGAGI in the germline V gene. The CDR3 is made up of 13 amino acids.

The rearrangement links TRBV29-1 to TRBJ2-6; D is ambiguous. V lost 0 bases and J 0 bases, leaving 3 bases between the germline ends. Germline values: CDR1 SQVTM, CDR2 ANQGSEA. The CDR3 runs 14 residues. The CDR3: CSVEEPSGANVLTF. The CDR3 nucleotides read TGCAGCGTTGAAGAGCCCTCTGGGGCCAACGTCCTGACTTTC.

The rearrangement links TRBV12-5 to TRBJ2-2, with 7 bases fitting TRBD2. The V and J ends lost 4 bases and 7 bases, in that order; junction bases with no gene match: 3. The CDR3 spans 13 residues. Germline V lookup: CDR1 LGHNT, CDR2 FRNRAP. The CDR3 region is CASGWDYGGELFF. CDR3 bases: TGTGCTAGTGGTTGGGACTACGGCGGGGAGCTGTTTTTT.

This clone was found a few times. The chain combines TRBV27 with TRBJ2-7; no clear D. Germline assignment: CDR1 MNHEY and CDR2 SMNVEV (reference sequence). The CDR3 has 13 amino acids. V dropped 3 bases and J dropped 4 bases, with 10 bases sitting between them. The CDR3 spells CASSFKGIYEQYF. The CDR3, as DNA: TGTGCCAGCAGTTTCAAGGGAATTTACGAGCAGTACTTC.

This clone was observed a single time. The chain uses TRBV27 and TRBJ2-7; possibly TRBD2 for D (5 bases). V lost 7 bases, J lost 0 bases, and 13 bases lay in between. The germline V gene has CDR1 MNHEY and CDR2 SMNVEV (reference sequence). CDR3 length: 14 residues. The CDR3 spells CASMVASHSYEQYF. The CDR3 DNA follows: TGTGCCAGCATGGTAGCGAGCCACTCCTACGAGCAGTACTTC.

The chain couples TRBV29-1 to TRBJ2-1, with D perhaps TRBD2 (5 bases). Per the germline V gene, CDR1 is SQVTM and CDR2 is ANQGSEA. The V end was cut by 7 bases, the J end by 7 bases, with 29 bases between. This CDR3 is 17 amino acids long. CDR3 in DNA: TGCAGCGGGGGTCCGACTGAGGCGGGTAAAAGGGCTAATGAGCAGTTCTTC. Its translation is CSGGPTEAGKRANEQFF.

Only one count was recorded for this clone. The same CDR3 is also encoded by other DNA sequences in this sample. This chain joins TRBV5-4 and TRBJ2-7, with 9 bases identical to TRBD1. Germline V gene sequence: CDR1 SGHNT, CDR2 YYREEE (reference sequence). CDR3 length equals 14 residues. The junction had 4 bases not matched to a gene; V was cut back by 4 bases and J by 2 bases. CDR3 sequence (DNA): TGTGCCAGCAGCCCCGGGACAGGGACCTACGAGCAGTACTTC. Protein product: CASSPGTGTYEQYF.

This clone has just a few counts. This chain links TRBV6-5 with TRBJ2-7; possibly TRBD1 for D (6 bases). CDR1 is MNHEY, CDR2 SVGAGI, per germline. V was clipped by 7 bases and J by 3 bases, with 13 bases between them. This CDR3 spans 13 amino acids. The CDR3 nucleotides read TGTGCCAGCAAGCCGGGACACAACTACGAGCAGTACTTC. It encodes CASKPGHNYEQYF.

This sequence joins TRBV6-5 and TRBJ2-7; D remains unclear. The V end was cut by 9 bases, the J end by 6 bases, with 18 bases between. Germline V lookup: CDR1 MNHEY, CDR2 SVGAGI. The CDR3 spans 13 residues. The chain's CDR3 is CASIAPMRSEQYF. For the CDR3, the DNA is TGTGCCAGTATTGCCCCTATGAGGAGCGAGCAGTACTTC.

This rearrangement joins TRBV29-1 to TRBJ2-3; D ambiguous. From germline, CDR1 is SQVTM and CDR2 ANQGSEA. The CDR3 loop spans 12 amino acids. V lost 4 bases, J lost 3 bases, and 8 bases lay in between. CDR3 nucleotide sequence: TGCAGCGTTGGGGCGTTAACAGATACGCAGTATTTT. Its protein is CSVGALTDTQYF.

The genes are TRBV2 and TRBJ1-2, with 8 bases that match TRBD1. CDR1 and CDR2 from the germline V gene are SNHLY and FYNNEI. The CDR3 extends over 15 amino acids. Germline trimming cut 4 bases from V and 6 bases from J; bases unmatched to any gene: 10. The CDR3 DNA sequence: TGTGCCAGCAGTGTAATCGGGACAGGCGGTGATGGCTACACCTTC. Protein: CASSVIGTGGDGYTF.

In the case of this clone: At one boundary the junction diverges from the germline segment, which might be a read error. J is TRBJ2-2 and V is TRBV7-7; 10 bases are shared with TRBD2. Germline V lookup: CDR1 SSHAT, CDR2 FNYEAQ (reference sequence). This CDR3 comprises 16 residues. The CDR3: CASSLLAGEGPGELFF. The CDR3 DNA follows: TGTGCTAGCAGCTTGCTAGCGGGAGAGGGTCCCGGGGAGCTGTTTTTT.

V is TRBV7-9 and J is TRBJ1-3; D gene uncertain. Per the germline V gene, CDR1 is SEHNR and CDR2 is FQNEAQ (reference sequence). This CDR3 contains 16 residues. Trimming took 5 bases from V and 4 from J, leaving 18 bases between them. The CDR3 bases are TGTGCCAGCAGCCCTAACTCCGCCAGTAACGGAAACACCATATATTTT. As protein: CASSPNSASNGNTIYF.

This clone was counted between two and nine times. The V call is TRBV27, the J call TRBJ2-3; TRBD1 is a possible D gene (6 bases). This CDR3 comprises 15 residues. CDR1 and CDR2 from the germline V gene are MNHEY and SMNVEV (reference sequence). V lost 2 bases, J lost 2 bases, and 11 bases lay in between. CDR3 amino acids: CASSLGTLVTDTQYF. In DNA form, the CDR3 reads TGTGCCAGCAGTTTAGGGACATTAGTCACAGATACGCAGTATTTT.

This sequence joins TRBV12-5 and TRBJ2-7; D not resolved. V shed 6 bases and J shed 2 bases, with 14 bases lying between them. This CDR3 has 14 amino acids. Germline V gene data show CDR1 as LGHNT and CDR2 as FRNRAP. The CDR3 DNA follows: TGTGCTAGTGGCTATCCCCCCGGTACCTACGAGCAGTACTTC. Its translation: CASGYPPGTYEQYF.

The V and J genes are TRBV6-4 and TRBJ2-7; D ambiguous. Deletions cut 0 bases from V and 4 bases from J, with 1 base between. This CDR3 region has 11 residues. CDR1 and CDR2 (germline): MRHNA, SNTAGT. CDR3 residues: CASSDSYEQYF. CDR3 bases: TGTGCCAGCAGTGACTCTTACGAGCAGTACTTC.

The chain links TRBV27 to TRBJ2-2, with D possibly being TRBD1 (6 bases). The CDR3 consists of 13 residues. The germline CDR1 and CDR2 sequences are MNHEY and SMNVEV (reference sequence). V lost 10 bases and J 7 bases, leaving 16 bases between the germline ends. In DNA form, the CDR3 reads TGTGCCACCACCAGGGGTAAGGGCGGGGAGCTGTTTTTT. Protein product: CATTRGKGGELFF.

The V and J genes are TRBV25-1 and TRBJ1-2; D is possibly TRBD1 (6 bases). The CDR3 loop spans 12 amino acids. V lost 5 bases to trimming and J lost 4 bases, with 8 bases between them. The germline gives CDR1 MGHDK, CDR2 SYGVNS. The CDR3 bases are TGTGCCAGCAGTTCAGGGGTCTATGGCTACACCTTC. Translating it yields CASSSGVYGYTF.

The table lists this clone with a few counts. The J gene is TRBJ2-7, the V gene TRBV30; 7 bases align to TRBD1. The germline V gene has CDR1 GTSNPN and CDR2 SVGIG (reference sequence). The CDR3 consists of 11 residues. The V segment lost 1 base and the J segment 6 bases; nucleotides outside the gene matches: 0. The CDR3 here is CAWSAGGEQYF. The CDR3 DNA reads as TGTGCCTGGAGTGCAGGGGGCGAGCAGTACTTC.

The genes are TRBV10-3 and TRBJ2-1, with 7 bases fitting TRBD1. The V and J ends lost 9 bases and 5 bases, in that order; junction bases with no gene match: 7. This CDR3 contains 13 residues. The germline V gene has CDR1 ENHRY and CDR2 SYGVKD. Here the CDR3 DNA reads TGTGCCATAGGAACAGGGGCGGACAATGAGCAGTTCTTC. As protein: CAIGTGADNEQFF.